This T cell receptor (beta chain) was identified during a study of T cell repertoires in chronic hepatitis B (dated by TCRdb to the late 2010s). The germline V gene (reference sequence) provides CDR1 SEHNR and CDR2 FQNEAQ. Between the V and J ends, shortened by 2 bases and 4 bases respectively, the junction contains 14 bases. From cysteine to phenylalanine, the CDR3 is 15 amino acids long. Solely the CDR3 DNA is kept, with 45 bases framed from the first base. Library preparation used the immunoSEQ multiplex PCR assay. Drawn from immuneACCESS, this table holds only the in-frame rearrangements with V and J called that TCRdb kept. Clones are partly lost; checked studies trace under half to an unresolved V gene and leave the rest unexplained. The sample includes 510 or so clones, with almost 85% observed a single time. The leading ten clones occupy roughly 14% of the sample. About this clone: No base quality values were provided; no much bigger clone lies one nucleotide off.

Sequencing was done on a sample of HBV polymerase (pol387) epitope-specific CD8+ T cells from PBMCs. The chain is assembled from TRBV7-9 and TRBJ1-1, and possibly TRBD1, on 6 matching bases. The receptor was derived from a human donor with chronic hepatitis B virus infection. Here the CDR3 is given as CASSLFRGRGTEAFF. The nucleotides are TGTGCCAGCAGCTTATTTCGGGGCAGGGGCACTGAAGCTTTCTTT.